Included here is one T cell receptor (beta chain) sequence, with context. What it binds is unknown. The sample comes from a study of shared clonotypes between healthy human individuals. Study-wide results and limits: Sorted-subset sequencing, rarefaction showed, was incomplete despite large depth.

Germline values: CDR1 MNHEY, CDR2 SVGAGI. Germline trimming cut 10 bases from V and 3 bases from J; bases unmatched to any gene: 2. CDR3 size: 12 residues. The table came from immunoSEQ multiplex PCR; TCRdb's copy has only in-frame clones and leaves some out. The sample lists about a million clones, about 77% seen once, with approximately 1.5% in the top ten. The sample consisted of memory CD4+ T cells sorted from blood. The subset was: CD45RA-negative fraction. The clonotype originates from a man younger than 35 in good health. The chain joins TRBV6-5 to TRBJ2-7, with TRBD1 matching 11 bases. The CDR3 spells CATGTGGYEQYF. The CDR3 DNA follows: TGTGCCACCGGGACAGGGGGCTACGAGCAGTACTTC.